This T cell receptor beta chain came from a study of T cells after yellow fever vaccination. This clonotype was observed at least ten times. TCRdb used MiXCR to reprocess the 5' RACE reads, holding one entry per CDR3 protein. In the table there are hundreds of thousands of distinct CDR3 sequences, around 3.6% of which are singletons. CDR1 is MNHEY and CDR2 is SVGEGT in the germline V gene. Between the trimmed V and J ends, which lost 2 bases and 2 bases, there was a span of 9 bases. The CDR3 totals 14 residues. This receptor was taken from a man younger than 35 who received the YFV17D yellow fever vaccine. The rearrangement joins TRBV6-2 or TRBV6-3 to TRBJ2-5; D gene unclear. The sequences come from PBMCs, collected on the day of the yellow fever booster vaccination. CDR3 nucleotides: TGTGCCAGCAGTTACACCGGCGGACAAGAGACCCAGTACTTC. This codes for CASSYTGGQETQYF.